One sample yielded the 22 T cell receptor beta chains listed below, sequenced in a study of T-cell reconstitution after alpha-beta-depleted transplantation in children. For TCRbeta, the library was prepared with unique molecular identifiers. TCRdb called the PCR reads again in MiXCR, with one record for every CDR3 protein. Of some 200,000 distinct CDR3 sequences listed, roughly 6.8% are singletons. Sequenced here: PBMCs from the stem cell graft donor, sampled from the stem cell graft. The receptors come from a human donor who donated a stem cell graft to a child with Wiskott-Aldrich syndrome.

This clonotype was picked up many times. The chain uses TRBV7-2 and TRBJ1-5, with 9 positions matching TRBD1. The CDR3 contains 17 residues. V lost 0 bases to trimming and J lost 6 bases; unmatched junction nucleotides: 9. Germline assignment: CDR1 SGHTA and CDR2 FQGNSA. The CDR3 DNA sequence: TGTGCCAGCAGCTTAGCGGGGGGACAGGGATTCAGTCAGCCCCAGCATTTT. This encodes CASSLAGGQGFSQPQHF. The complete variable domain, with remaining parts taken from reference TRBV7-2 and TRBJ1-5, reads GAGVSQSPSNKVTEKGKDVELRCDPISGHTALYWYRQSLGQGLEFLIYFQGNSAPDKSGLPSDRFSAERTGGSVSTLTIQRTQQEDSAVYLCASSLAGGQGFSQPQHFGDGTRLSIL.

This clonotype occurred a few times. This chain uses TRBV2 with TRBJ1-5, with unresolved D. CDR3 length equals 15 residues. Trimming took off 4 bases at V and 3 bases at J, with 13 bases between the two ends. Germline loops: CDR1 SNHLY, CDR2 FYNNEI. This CDR3 is CASSGGPNNNQPQHF. DNA for the CDR3: TGTGCCAGCAGTGGAGGTCCTAACAACAATCAGCCCCAGCATTTT.

The rearrangement joins TRBV20-1 to TRBJ1-1; TRBD1 agrees at 7 bases. V was pared by 6 bases and J by 11 bases, with 6 bases of the junction left unmatched. CDR3 length: 10 residues. The V gene's germline CDR1 is DFQATT and CDR2 SNEGSKA (reference sequence). The DNA of the CDR3 is TGCAGTGCCTTGACAGGGTGGGCTTTCTTT. It specifies CSALTGWAFF.

This clonotype was recorded a few times. This chain uses TRBV7-9 with TRBJ1-1; D unclear. The V end was cut by 1 base, the J end by 11 bases, with 17 bases between. The germline CDR1 and CDR2 sequences are SEHNR and FQNEAQ (reference sequence). The CDR3 is made up of 14 amino acids. CDR3 in amino acids: CASSLGVLPDQAFF. Written as DNA, the CDR3 is TGTGCCAGCAGCTTAGGGGTTCTCCCGGACCAGGCTTTCTTT.

There are many counts of this clonotype. The chain uses TRBV6-2 or TRBV6-3 and TRBJ1-1; 8 bases line up with TRBD1. Trimming cost V 3 bases and J 6 bases; bases outside gene matches: 9. The CDR3 contains 15 residues. Germline loops: CDR1 MNHEY, CDR2 SVGEGT. This CDR3 reads CASSYLAGGFAEAFF. The DNA of the CDR3 is TGTGCCAGCAGTTATCTGGCAGGGGGCTTTGCTGAAGCTTTCTTT.

There are many counts of this clonotype. V gene TRBV6-1 combines with J gene TRBJ1-2; D perhaps matches TRBD1 (6 bases). The length of the CDR3 is 14 residues. Trimming pared 6 bases from V and 2 bases from J, leaving 13 bases between. Germline V gene lookup returns CDR1 MNHNS and CDR2 SASEGT. CDR3 sequence reads: CASRLRQANYGYTF. Here the CDR3 DNA reads TGTGCCAGCAGACTAAGACAGGCGAACTATGGCTACACCTTC.

CDR3 loop: CSATRDRLSGNTIYF. DNA of the CDR3: TGCAGTGCAACTAGAGACAGGCTCTCTGGAAACACCATATATTTT. This chain joins TRBV20-1 and TRBJ1-3, with a possible D match to TRBD1 (6 bases). Trimming removed 6 bases from V and 0 bases from J, with 15 bases in between. The germline CDR1 and CDR2 sequences are DFQATT and SNEGSKA (reference sequence). The CDR3 has 15 amino acids.

This chain connects TRBV7-9 to TRBJ2-7; no firm D call. Germline values: CDR1 SEHNR, CDR2 FQNEAQ (reference sequence). The CDR3 runs to 13 residues. Trimming cost V 7 bases and J 2 bases, with 12 bases left between them. The CDR3 is CASTYTTAYEQYF. The CDR3 nucleotides are TGTGCCAGCACCTATACTACAGCCTACGAGCAGTACTTC.

In its sample, this clonotype was seen many times. The J gene is TRBJ1-5, the V gene TRBV6-5, with TRBD1 as a possible D gene (6 bases). Trimming removed 3 bases from V and 3 bases from J, with 15 bases in between. This CDR3 has 16 residues. The germline V gene has CDR1 MNHEY and CDR2 SVGAGI. The CDR3 is CASSYGGDVTNQPQHF. The CDR3 nucleotides read TGTGCCAGCAGTTATGGGGGCGACGTAACCAATCAGCCCCAGCATTTT.

This chain connects TRBV15 to TRBJ2-1, with D perhaps TRBD1 or TRBD2 (5 bases each). Deletions cut 0 bases from V and 6 bases from J, with 15 bases between. The CDR3 has 16 residues. Germline V gene data show CDR1 as LNHNV and CDR2 as YYDKDF (reference sequence). The CDR3 nucleotides read TGTGCCACCAGCAGAGATCCAGGGACCCAAAGCAATGAGCAGTTCTTC. Translating it yields CATSRDPGTQSNEQFF. The whole variable domain, remainder taken from reference TRBV15 and TRBJ2-1, is DAMVIQNPRYQVTQFGKPVTLSCSQTLNHNVMYWYQQKSSQAPKLLFHYYDKDFNNEADTPDNFQSRRPNTSFCFLDIRSPGLGDTAMYLCATSRDPGTQSNEQFFGPGTRLTVL.

This clonotype has ten or more counts. The chain carries TRBV12-3 or TRBV12-4 and TRBJ2-2; unclear D gene. Trimming took 1 base from V and 6 from J, leaving 6 bases between them. CDR3 length equals 13 residues. The CDR3 sequence is CASSLVPPGELFF. In nucleotides, the CDR3 is TGTGCCAGCAGTTTAGTCCCCCCCGGGGAGCTGTTTTTT.

The chain employs TRBV7-9 and TRBJ1-2; tentatively, D is TRBD1 (5 bases). Germline CDR1 and CDR2: SEHNR and FQNEAQ (reference sequence). Trimming pared 2 bases from V and 4 bases from J, leaving 14 bases between. The length of the CDR3 is 15 residues. CDR3: CASSLSAGRSYGYTF. The CDR3 DNA reads TGTGCCAGCAGCTTATCGGCGGGACGGTCCTATGGCTACACCTTC.

This clonotype appeared many times. The chain recombines TRBV12-3 or TRBV12-4 with TRBJ1-6, with a weak D call TRBD1 (6 bases). The CDR3 contains 12 residues. Between the trimmed V and J ends, which lost 8 bases and 10 bases, there was a span of 12 bases. CDR3 residues: CASHRDQSPLHF. The CDR3, as DNA: TGTGCCAGCCACAGGGACCAGTCACCCCTCCACTTT.

This clonotype was seen repeatedly, ten times or more. J is TRBJ2-1 and V is TRBV5-1, with unresolved D. CDR1 is SGHRS, CDR2 YFSETQ, per germline. The V and J ends lost 2 bases and 7 bases respectively, with 7 bases between them. CDR3 length: 12 residues. CDR3 region: CASSFDLNEQFF. The CDR3 DNA reads TGCGCCAGCAGCTTCGATTTGAATGAGCAGTTCTTC.

This clonotype appeared many times. The CDR3 region is CATSGGTLPHYGYTF. Here the CDR3 DNA reads TGTGCCACCAGTGGGGGTACCTTACCCCACTATGGCTACACCTTC. V usage is TRBV24-1 and J usage is TRBJ1-2; D remains ambiguous. The CDR3 loop spans 15 amino acids. The V gene's germline CDR1 is KGHDR and CDR2 SFDVKD. V shed 5 bases and J shed 3 bases, with 15 bases lying between them.

This clonotype was seen at least ten times. This chain joins TRBV4-1 and TRBJ2-1; 9 bases align to TRBD2. Losses at the gene ends were 4 bases for V and 15 bases for J; bases not matched to a gene: 16. The germline CDR1 and CDR2 sequences are MGHRA and YSYEKL. The CDR3 sequence is 15 residues long. CDR3 amino acids: CASSPGSRSGGVGFF. DNA for the CDR3: TGCGCCAGCAGCCCTGGTTCACGTAGCGGGGGAGTTGGGTTCTTC.

There are many counts of this clonotype. This chain uses TRBV4-3 with TRBJ2-3; possibly TRBD2 for D (6 bases). Per germline, CDR1 LGHNA and CDR2 YSLEER. The CDR3 runs 15 residues. V lost 0 bases and J lost 6, with 13 bases in between. The CDR3 loop reads CASSQEGLLGDTQYF. CDR3 DNA: TGCGCCAGCAGCCAAGAGGGACTCCTGGGGGATACGCAGTATTTT.

This clonotype has ten or more counts. This chain connects TRBV12-3 or TRBV12-4 to TRBJ1-5; D is perhaps TRBD1 (5 bases). The CDR3 spans 14 residues. Trimming took off 9 bases at V and 3 bases at J, with 15 bases between the two ends. The CDR3 DNA is TGTGCCAGTACAAGGGGAGACATCAATCAGCCCCAGCATTTT. Protein: CASTRGDINQPQHF.

This clonotype was observed at least ten times. The chain carries TRBV12-3 or TRBV12-4 and TRBJ2-5; 9 bases are a match to TRBD1. With V trimmed by 6 bases and J by 5 bases, 7 bases remained unmatched. This CDR3 region has 14 residues. CDR3 nucleotides: TGTGCCAGCAGCCCTGACAGGGGGTGGGAGACCCAGTACTTC. Translating gives CASSPDRGWETQYF.

In its sample, this clonotype was seen a few times. The chain is built from TRBV18 and TRBJ1-1; the D is unclear. CDR3 length: 15 amino acids. Per the germline V gene, CDR1 is KGHSH and CDR2 is LQKENI. Trimming cost V 3 bases and J 7 bases, with 18 bases left between them. The CDR3 DNA follows: TGTGCCAGCTCACCGAATTTCGGATCGGGAAATGAAGCTTTCTTT. It translates to CASSPNFGSGNEAFF. Full variable domain (missing parts from reference TRBV18 and TRBJ1-1): NAGVMQNPRHLVRRRGQEARLRCSPMKGHSHVYWYRQLPEEGLKFMVYLQKENIIDESGMPKERFSAEFPKEGPSILRIQQVVRGDSAAYFCASSPNFGSGNEAFFGQGTRLTVV.

This clonotype has at least ten counts. The J gene is TRBJ2-2, the V gene TRBV12-3 or TRBV12-4; D gene uncertain. The CDR3 sequence is 12 residues long. The ends were cut back, 6 bases at V and 5 bases at J, with 7 bases in the middle. The CDR3 bases are TGTGCCAGCAGCTCCTTAACCGGGGAGCTGTTTTTT. Its protein product is CASSSLTGELFF.

This clonotype was found many times. The V call is TRBV6-5, the J call TRBJ2-1, with a weak D call TRBD1 (6 bases). Germline V gives CDR1 MNHEY, CDR2 SVGAGI. The CDR3 is 14 residues long. V dropped 6 bases and J dropped 1 base, with 10 bases sitting between them. CDR3 DNA sequence: TGTGCCAGCAGGACACAGGGATCCTACAATGAGCAGTTCTTC. It is translated as CASRTQGSYNEQFF.